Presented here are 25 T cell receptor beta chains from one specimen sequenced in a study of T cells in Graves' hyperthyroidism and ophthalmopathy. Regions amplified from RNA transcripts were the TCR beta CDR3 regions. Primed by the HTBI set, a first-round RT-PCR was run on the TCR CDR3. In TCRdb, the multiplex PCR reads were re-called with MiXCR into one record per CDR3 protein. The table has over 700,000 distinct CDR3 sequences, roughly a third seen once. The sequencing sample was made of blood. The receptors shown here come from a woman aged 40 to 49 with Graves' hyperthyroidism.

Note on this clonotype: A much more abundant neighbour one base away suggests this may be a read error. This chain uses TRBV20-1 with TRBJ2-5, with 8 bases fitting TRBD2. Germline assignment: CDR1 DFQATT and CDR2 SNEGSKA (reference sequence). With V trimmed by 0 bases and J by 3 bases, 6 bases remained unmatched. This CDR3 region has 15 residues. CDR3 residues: CSARDRIAGKETQYF. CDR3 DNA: TGCAGTGCTAGAGATCGGATAGCGGGGAAAGAGACCCAGTACTTC.

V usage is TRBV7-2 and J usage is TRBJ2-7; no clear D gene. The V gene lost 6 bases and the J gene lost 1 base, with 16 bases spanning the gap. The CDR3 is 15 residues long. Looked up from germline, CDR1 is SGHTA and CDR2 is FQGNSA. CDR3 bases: TGTGCCAGCAGTCAACAAGAGGCTTTATCCTACGAGCAGTACTTC. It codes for CASSQQEALSYEQYF.

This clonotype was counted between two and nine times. CDR3 nucleotide sequence: TGTGCCAGCAGGGGTGGAAAAGCCCGGAACACTGAAGCTTTCTTT. Protein product: CASRGGKARNTEAFF. The V and J genes are TRBV6-1 and TRBJ1-1; no clear D. This CDR3 spans 15 amino acids. CDR1 and CDR2 from the germline V gene are MNHNS and SASEGT. Trimming pared 6 bases from V and 1 base from J, leaving 15 bases between.

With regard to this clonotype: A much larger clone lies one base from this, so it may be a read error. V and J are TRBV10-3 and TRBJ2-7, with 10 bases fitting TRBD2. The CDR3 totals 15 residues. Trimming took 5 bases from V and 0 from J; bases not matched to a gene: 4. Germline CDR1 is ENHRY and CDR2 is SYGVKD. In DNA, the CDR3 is TGTGCCATCAGTTTCGGACTAGCGGACTCCTACGAGCAGTACTTC. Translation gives CAISFGLADSYEQYF.

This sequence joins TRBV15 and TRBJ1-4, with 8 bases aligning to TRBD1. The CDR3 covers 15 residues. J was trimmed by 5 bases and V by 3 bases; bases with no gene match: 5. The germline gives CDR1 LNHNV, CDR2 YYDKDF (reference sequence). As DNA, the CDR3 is TGTGCCACCAGCAGGGGACAGGCTGTCAATGAAAAACTGTTTTTT. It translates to CATSRGQAVNEKLFF.

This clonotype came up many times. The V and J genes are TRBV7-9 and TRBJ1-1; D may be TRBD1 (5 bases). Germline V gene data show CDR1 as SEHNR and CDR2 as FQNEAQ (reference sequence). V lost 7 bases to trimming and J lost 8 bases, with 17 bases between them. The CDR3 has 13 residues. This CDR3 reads CASTRAVEGEAFF. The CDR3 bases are TGTGCCAGCACAAGAGCCGTAGAGGGGGAAGCTTTCTTT.

The CDR3 protein is CATSDGQDYGYTF. The CDR3 DNA reads as TGTGCCACCAGTGATGGACAGGACTATGGCTACACCTTC. The rearrangement uses TRBV24-1 and TRBJ1-2, with 7 bases lining up with TRBD1. The CDR3 contains 13 residues. With V trimmed by 3 bases and J by 3 bases, 0 bases remained unmatched. Germline V CDR1 and CDR2: KGHDR, SFDVKD.

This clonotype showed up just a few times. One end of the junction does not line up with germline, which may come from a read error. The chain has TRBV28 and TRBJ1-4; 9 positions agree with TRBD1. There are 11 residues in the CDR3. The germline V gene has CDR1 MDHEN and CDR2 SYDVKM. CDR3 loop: CASSSGTGRSF. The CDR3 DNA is TGTGCCAGCAGTTCCGGGACAGGGCGGAGTTTT.

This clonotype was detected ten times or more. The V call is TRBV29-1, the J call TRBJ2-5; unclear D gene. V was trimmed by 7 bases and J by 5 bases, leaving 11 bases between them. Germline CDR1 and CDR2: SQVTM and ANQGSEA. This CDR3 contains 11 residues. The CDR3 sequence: CSGKVGETQYF. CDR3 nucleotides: TGCAGCGGGAAGGTAGGGGAGACCCAGTACTTC. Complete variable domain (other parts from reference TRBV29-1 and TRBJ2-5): SAVISQKPSRDICQRGTSLTIQCQVDSQVTMMFWYRQQPGQSLTLIATANQGSEATYESGFVIDKFPISRPNLTFSTLTVSNMSPEDSSIYLCSGKVGETQYFGPGTRLLVL.

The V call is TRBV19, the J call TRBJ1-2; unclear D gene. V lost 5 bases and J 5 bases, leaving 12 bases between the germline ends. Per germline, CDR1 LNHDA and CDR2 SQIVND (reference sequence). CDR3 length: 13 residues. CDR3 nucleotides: TGTGCCAGTAGTCTAATGGGGAGTTATGGCTACACCTTC. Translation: CASSLMGSYGYTF.

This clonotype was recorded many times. CDR3 sequence: CASGPGQAKGETQYF. CDR3 bases: TGTGCCAGCGGGCCCGGACAGGCTAAGGGAGAGACCCAGTACTTC. The chain has TRBV7-2 and TRBJ2-5; 7 nucleotides line up with TRBD1. V lost 8 bases, J lost 4 bases, and 13 bases stayed unmatched. There are 15 residues in the CDR3. Per germline, CDR1 SGHTA and CDR2 FQGNSA.

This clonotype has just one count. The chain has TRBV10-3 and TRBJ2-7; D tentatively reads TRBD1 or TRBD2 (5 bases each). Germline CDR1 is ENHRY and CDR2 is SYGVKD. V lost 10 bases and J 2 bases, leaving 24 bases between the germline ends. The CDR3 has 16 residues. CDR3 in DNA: TGTGCCAGCAGCGCGACTTCAGAGGGGTCGGCCTACGAGCAGTACTTC. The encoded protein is CASSATSEGSAYEQYF.

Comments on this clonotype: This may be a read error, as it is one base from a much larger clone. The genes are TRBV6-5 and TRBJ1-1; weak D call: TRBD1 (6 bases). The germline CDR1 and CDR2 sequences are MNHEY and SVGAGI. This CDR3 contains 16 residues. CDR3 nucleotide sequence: TGTGCCAGCAGTCCGCACAGGACAGTGAAGAACACTGAAGCTCTCTTT. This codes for CASSPHRTVKNTEALF.

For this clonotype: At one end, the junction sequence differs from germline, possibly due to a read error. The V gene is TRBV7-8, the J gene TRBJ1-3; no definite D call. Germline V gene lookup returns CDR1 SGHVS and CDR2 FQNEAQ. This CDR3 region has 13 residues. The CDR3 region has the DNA TGTGCCAGCAGCTTAGGTATCGGAAACACCATATATTTC. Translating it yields CASSLGIGNTIYF.

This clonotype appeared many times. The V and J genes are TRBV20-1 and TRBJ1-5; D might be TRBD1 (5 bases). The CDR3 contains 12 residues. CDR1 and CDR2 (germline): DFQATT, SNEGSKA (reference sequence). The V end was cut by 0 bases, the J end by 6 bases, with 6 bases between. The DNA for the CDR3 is TGCAGTGCTAGAGATCAGGGTCAGCCCCAGCATTTT. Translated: CSARDQGQPQHF.

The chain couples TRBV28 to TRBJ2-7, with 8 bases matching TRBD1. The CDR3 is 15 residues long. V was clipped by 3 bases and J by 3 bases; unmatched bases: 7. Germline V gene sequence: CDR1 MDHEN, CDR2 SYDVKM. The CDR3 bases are TGTGCCAGCAGTTTCTTCCGGGACAGGAACTACGAGCAGTACTTC. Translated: CASSFFRDRNYEQYF.

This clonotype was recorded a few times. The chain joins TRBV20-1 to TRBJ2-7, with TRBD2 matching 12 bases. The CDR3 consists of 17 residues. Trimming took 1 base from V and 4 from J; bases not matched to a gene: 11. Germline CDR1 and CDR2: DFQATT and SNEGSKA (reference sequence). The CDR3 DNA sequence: TGCAGTGCTAGAGTTGATAAACACACTAGCGGGAGGTACGAGCAGTACTTC. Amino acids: CSARVDKHTSGRYEQYF.

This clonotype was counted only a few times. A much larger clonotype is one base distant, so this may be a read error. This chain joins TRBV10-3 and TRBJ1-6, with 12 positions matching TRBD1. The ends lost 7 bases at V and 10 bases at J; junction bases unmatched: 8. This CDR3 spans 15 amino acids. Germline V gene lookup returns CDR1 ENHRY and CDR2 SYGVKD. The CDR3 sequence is CAITLGQGAKSPLHF. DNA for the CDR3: TGTGCCATCACGTTGGGACAGGGGGCGAAATCACCCCTCCACTTT.

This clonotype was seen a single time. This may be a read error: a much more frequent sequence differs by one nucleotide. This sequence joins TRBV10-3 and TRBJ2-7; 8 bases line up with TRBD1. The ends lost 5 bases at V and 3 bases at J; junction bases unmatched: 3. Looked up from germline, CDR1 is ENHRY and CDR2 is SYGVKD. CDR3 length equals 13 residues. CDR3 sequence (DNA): TGTGCCATCAGTCTGGGACAGGTCTACGAGCAGTACTTC. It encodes CAISLGQVYEQYF.

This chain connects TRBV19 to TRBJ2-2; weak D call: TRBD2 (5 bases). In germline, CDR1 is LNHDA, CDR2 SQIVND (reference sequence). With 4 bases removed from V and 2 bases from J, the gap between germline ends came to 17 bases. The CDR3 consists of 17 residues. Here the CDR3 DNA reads TGTGCCAGTAGTAAACGGCCCGGGATCTCTAACACCGGGGAGCTGTTTTTT. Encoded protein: CASSKRPGISNTGELFF.

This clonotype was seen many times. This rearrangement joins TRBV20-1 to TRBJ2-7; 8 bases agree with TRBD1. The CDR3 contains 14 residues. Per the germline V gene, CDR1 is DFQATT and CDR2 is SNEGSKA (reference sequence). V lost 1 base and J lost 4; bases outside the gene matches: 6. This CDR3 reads CSARVTGGRYEQYF. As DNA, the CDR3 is TGCAGTGCTAGAGTAACAGGGGGAAGGTACGAGCAGTACTTC.

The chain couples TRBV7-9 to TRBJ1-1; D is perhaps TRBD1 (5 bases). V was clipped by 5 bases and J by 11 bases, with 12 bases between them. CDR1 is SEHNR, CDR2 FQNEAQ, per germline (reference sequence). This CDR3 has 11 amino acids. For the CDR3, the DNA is TGTGCCAGCAGCACGAGGGGACGGGCTTTCTTT. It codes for CASSTRGRAFF.

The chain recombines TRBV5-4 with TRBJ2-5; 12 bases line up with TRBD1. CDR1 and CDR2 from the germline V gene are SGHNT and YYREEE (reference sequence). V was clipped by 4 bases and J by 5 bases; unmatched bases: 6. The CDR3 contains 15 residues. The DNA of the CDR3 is TGTGCCAGCAGCCAGGGACAGGGGGCCGAGGAGACCCAGTACTTC. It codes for CASSQGQGAEETQYF.

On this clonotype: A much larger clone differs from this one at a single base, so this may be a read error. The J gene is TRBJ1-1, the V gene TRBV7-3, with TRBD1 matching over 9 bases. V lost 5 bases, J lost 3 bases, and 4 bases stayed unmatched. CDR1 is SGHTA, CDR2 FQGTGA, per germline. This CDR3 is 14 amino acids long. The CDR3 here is CASSQTGGYTEAFF. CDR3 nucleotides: TGTGCCAGCAGCCAGACAGGGGGGTACACTGAAGCTTTCTTT.

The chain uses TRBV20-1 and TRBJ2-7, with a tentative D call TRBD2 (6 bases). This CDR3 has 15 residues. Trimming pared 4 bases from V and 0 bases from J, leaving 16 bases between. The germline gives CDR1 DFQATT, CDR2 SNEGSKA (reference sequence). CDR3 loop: CSANRLAVSSYEQYF. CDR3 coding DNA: TGCAGTGCTAACAGGTTAGCGGTAAGCTCCTACGAGCAGTACTTC.